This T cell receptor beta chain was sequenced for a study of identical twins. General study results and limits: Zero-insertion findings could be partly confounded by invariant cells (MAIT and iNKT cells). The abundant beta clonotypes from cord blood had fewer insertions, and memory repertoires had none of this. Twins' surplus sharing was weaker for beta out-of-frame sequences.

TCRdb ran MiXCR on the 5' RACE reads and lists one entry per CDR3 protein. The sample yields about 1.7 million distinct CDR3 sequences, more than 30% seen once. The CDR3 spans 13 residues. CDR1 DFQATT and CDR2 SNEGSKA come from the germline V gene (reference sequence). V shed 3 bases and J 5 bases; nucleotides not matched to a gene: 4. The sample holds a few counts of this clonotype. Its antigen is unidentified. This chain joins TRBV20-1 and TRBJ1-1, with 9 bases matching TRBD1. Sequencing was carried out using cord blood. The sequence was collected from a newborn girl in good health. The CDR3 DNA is TGCAGTGCTAGTTTGGGGACAGGGACTGAAGCTTTCTTT. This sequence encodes CSASLGTGTEAFF.